One sample yielded the 16 T cell receptor beta chains listed below, sequenced in a study of CD8 T cells in Susac syndrome (dated by TCRdb to between 2019 and 2020). Libraries were constructed by the immunoSEQ multiplex PCR assay. RNA was extracted using the RNeasy kit, and about 0.5 to 1 microgram was reverse transcribed with random hexamers. TCRdb reprocessing: public reads trimmed at Q25 with fastp, clones called with MiXCR, in-frame beta chains kept. Identical CDR3 proteins give one entry, which carries the most common genes and DNA. In all, the sample holds hundreds of thousands of distinct CDR3 sequences, and approximately 81% of those were seen once. The ten most abundant clones make up over 0.09% of the sample. What was sequenced was CD8+ T cells from PBMCs. These receptors were obtained from a human donor with multiple sclerosis.

The V and J genes are TRBV7-9 and TRBJ1-2, with D possibly matching TRBD1 (6 bases). The germline V gene encodes CDR1 SEHNR and CDR2 FQNEAQ (reference sequence). Trimming removed 5 bases at V and 4 bases at J, with 17 bases between. The CDR3 loop spans 15 amino acids. For the CDR3, the DNA is TGTGCCAGCAGCCCACAGGGCGGCGAGATCTATGGCTACACCTTC. This gives the protein CASSPQGGEIYGYTF.

The chain recombines TRBV19 with TRBJ1-2; D is undetermined. Trimming took 6 bases from V and 13 from J, leaving 15 bases between them. Germline CDR1 LNHDA, CDR2 SQIVND (reference sequence). This CDR3 spans 11 amino acids. CDR3 amino acids: CASSLLEKFTF. DNA of the CDR3: TGTGCCAGTAGCCTTCTCGAGAAATTCACCTTC.

The chain uses TRBV7-2 and TRBJ2-1; 10 bases are shared with TRBD2. The germline V gene encodes CDR1 SGHTA and CDR2 FQGNSA. This CDR3 contains 13 residues. The CDR3 loop reads CATGLAEDNEQFF. CDR3 sequence (DNA): TGTGCTACCGGACTAGCGGAGGACAATGAGCAGTTCTTC.

The rearrangement links TRBV7-9 to TRBJ1-6; D possibly corresponds to TRBD1 (5 bases). CDR3 length equals 15 residues. Germline V CDR1 and CDR2: SEHNR, FQNEAQ (reference sequence). V shed 5 bases and J shed 7 bases, with 15 bases lying between them. The CDR3 loop reads CASSLGETVNSPLHF. CDR3 nucleotide sequence: TGTGCCAGCAGCCTAGGGGAGACAGTCAATTCACCCCTCCACTTT.

The genes are TRBV7-9 and TRBJ2-1; D is uncertain. There are 14 residues in the CDR3. The V and J ends lost 4 bases and 5 bases respectively, with 12 bases between them. Germline CDR1 SEHNR, CDR2 FQNEAQ (reference sequence). CDR3 coding DNA: TGTGCCAGCAGCTCGGCAGATCGAGACAATGAGCAGTTCTTC. This codes for CASSSADRDNEQFF.

The chain joins TRBV7-9 to TRBJ2-5, with D possibly TRBD2 on 5 matching bases. From germline, CDR1 is SEHNR and CDR2 FQNEAQ (reference sequence). V dropped 4 bases and J dropped 2 bases, with 8 bases sitting between them. The CDR3 consists of 13 residues. The CDR3 loop reads CASSSSPQETQYF. In DNA, the CDR3 is TGTGCCAGCAGCTCTAGCCCTCAAGAGACCCAGTACTTC. Together with reference TRBV7-9 and TRBJ2-5, the CDR3 gives the full variable domain: DTGVSQNPRHKITKRGQNVTFRCDPISEHNRLYWYRQTLGQGPEFLTYFQNEAQLEKSRLLSDRFSAERPKGSFSTLEIQRTEQGDSAMYLCASSSSPQETQYFGPGTRLLVL.

J is TRBJ2-7 and V is TRBV6-5, with D perhaps matching TRBD1 (5 bases). Trimming cost V 3 bases and J 5 bases, with 8 bases left between them. Germline V CDR1 and CDR2: MNHEY, SVGAGI. This CDR3 region has 12 residues. The CDR3 sequence: CASSYTGDEQYF. DNA for the CDR3: TGTGCCAGCAGTTATACAGGAGACGAGCAGTACTTC.

This clonotype was picked up a small number of times. CDR3 loop: CAISAKLVTIYNEQFF. The CDR3 nucleotides read TGTGCCATCAGTGCAAAACTAGTGACGATCTACAATGAGCAGTTCTTC. The chain has TRBV10-3 and TRBJ2-1, with a possible D match to TRBD2 (5 bases). The V and J ends lost 4 bases and 3 bases respectively, with 16 bases between them. CDR1 is ENHRY and CDR2 is SYGVKD in the germline V gene. The length of the CDR3 is 16 residues.

The chain uses TRBV24-1 and TRBJ2-5; tentatively, D is TRBD2 (6 bases). Trimming removed 4 bases from V and 2 bases from J, with 22 bases in between. From germline, CDR1 is KGHDR and CDR2 SFDVKD. The CDR3 consists of 18 residues. CDR3 sequence: CATSDRSSRGLIQETQYF. The CDR3, as DNA: TGTGCCACCAGTGACCGATCCTCCCGGGGACTCATACAAGAGACCCAGTACTTC.

The chain carries TRBV27 and TRBJ1-4, with D tentatively TRBD1 (6 bases). The CDR3 is 15 amino acids. CDR1 MNHEY and CDR2 SMNVEV come from the germline V gene (reference sequence). V gave up 2 bases and J gave up 7 bases, with 14 bases separating them. Here the CDR3 DNA reads TGTGCCAGCAGTTTAAGGCGGCAGGGGTCTGAAAAACTGTTTTTT. It encodes CASSLRRQGSEKLFF.

The chain has TRBV7-9 and TRBJ2-1; 16 nucleotides align to TRBD2. The CDR3 covers 16 residues. Germline values: CDR1 SEHNR, CDR2 FQNEAQ (reference sequence). Unmatched junction bases numbered 7, after V lost 5 bases and J lost 9 bases. The CDR3 coding sequence is TGTGCCAGCAGCCCGCCCGGGACTAGCGGGAGGGGTGAGCAGTTCTTC. It translates to CASSPPGTSGRGEQFF.

The J gene is TRBJ2-7, the V gene TRBV6-6; D uncertain. The CDR3 runs 13 residues. CDR1 and CDR2 from the germline V gene are MNHNY and SVGAGI (reference sequence). V was cut by 0 bases and J by 6 bases, with 9 bases left in between. The CDR3 bases are TGTGCCAGCAGTTACTCGATTTCGCTCGAGCAGTACTTC. This gives the protein CASSYSISLEQYF.

This sequence joins TRBV7-2 and TRBJ2-1; tentative D call: TRBD2 (5 bases). Germline loops: CDR1 SGHTA, CDR2 FQGNSA. This CDR3 region has 13 residues. V dropped 1 base and J dropped 6 bases, with 7 bases sitting between them. The CDR3, as DNA: TGTGCCAGCAGCTTAGGACTATCCAATGAGCAGTTCTTC. It encodes CASSLGLSNEQFF.

In its sample, this clonotype was seen once. J is TRBJ1-5 and V is TRBV30, with D perhaps TRBD1 (6 bases). V was trimmed by 1 base and J by 3 bases, leaving 7 bases between them. Germline CDR1 and CDR2: GTSNPN and SVGIG (reference sequence). The CDR3 consists of 13 residues. The CDR3 DNA sequence: TGTGCCTGGAGTGCAGGGGACAATCAGCCCCAGCATTTT. Translation gives CAWSAGDNQPQHF.

J is TRBJ2-1 and V is TRBV5-5; 11 nucleotides match TRBD2. In germline, CDR1 is SGHKS, CDR2 YYEKEE (reference sequence). V was pared by 0 bases and J by 3 bases, with 8 bases of the junction left unmatched. This CDR3 has 18 residues. The CDR3 nucleotides read TGTGCCAGCAGCTTGGGGCCGAGACTAGCGGGGATCTACAATGAGCAGTTCTTC. It yields the protein CASSLGPRLAGIYNEQFF.

The rearrangement uses TRBV24-1 and TRBJ1-1; D is uncertain. CDR3 size: 13 residues. From germline, CDR1 is KGHDR and CDR2 SFDVKD. V gave up 2 bases and J gave up 2 bases, with 5 bases separating them. The CDR3 DNA reads TGTGCCACCAGTGATTACCTAAACACTGAAGCTTTCTTT. Its translation: CATSDYLNTEAFF.